Sequencing of this TCR beta chain was carried out in a study of cytomegalovirus exposure and HLA in healthy donors. The method was immunoSEQ multiplex PCR; TCRdb's version includes in-frame clones alone and lacks a portion of them. This sample has about 120,000 clones, with nearly 90% found just once. Turning to this clone: Antigen: not known.

The study drew the donors from its 120-subject validation cohort, separate from the approximately 700-subject first cohort. The study, taken as a whole, reports: Reportedly, cytomegalovirus status was diagnosed with high sensitivity and specificity.

V trimming: 2 bases; J trimming: 2 bases; junction bases outside the gene matches: 0. Germline loops: CDR1 MNHEY, CDR2 SMNVEV (reference sequence). There are 14 residues in the CDR3. The sample comprised PBMCs. The chain combines TRBV27 with TRBJ2-1, with 7 bases fitting TRBD2. The receptor was derived from a woman under 30 in good health and CMV-seronegative. The CDR3 DNA sequence: TGTGCCAGCAGTTTAGCGGGGGCCTACAATGAGCAGTTCTTC. Residues: CASSLAGAYNEQFF.